Each of the 9 T cell receptor beta chains below was sequenced from the same sample in a study of CD8 T cells in ankylosing spondylitis. Using its own MiXCR run on the 5' RACE reads, TCRdb lists one record per CDR3 protein. The sample has about 240,000 distinct CDR3 sequences; about 10% are singletons. The sequencing sample was made of blood, either unsorted or a sorted T cell fraction (not recorded which). These receptors were collected from a male donor with ankylosing spondylitis or in good health (not recorded which).

This clonotype has ten or more counts. This rearrangement joins TRBV25-1 to TRBJ1-6, with 7 bases matching TRBD1. V gave up 3 bases and J gave up 10 bases; unmatched junction bases: 15. Germline CDR1 is MGHDK and CDR2 is SYGVNS. This CDR3 is built from 17 residues. The CDR3 DNA reads TGTGCCAGCAGTGACCTTTTTTGGACAGGCTGGGGGTCACCCCTCCACTTT. This sequence encodes CASSDLFWTGWGSPLHF.

At least ten counts were recorded for this clonotype. The V and J genes are TRBV12-3 or TRBV12-4 and TRBJ2-3, with 9 bases fitting TRBD2. The CDR3 spans 17 residues. V trimming: 2 bases; J trimming: 4 bases; junction bases outside the gene matches: 10. CDR3 protein: CASSLRTSDGCADTQYF. In nucleotides, the CDR3 is TGTGCCAGCAGTTTAAGGACTAGCGATGGATGTGCAGATACGCAGTATTTT.

This clonotype was seen repeatedly, ten times or more. CDR3 residues: CSAGTAQSNYGYTF. CDR3 DNA sequence: TGCAGTGCTGGGACAGCCCAATCTAACTATGGCTACACCTTC. This rearrangement joins TRBV20-1 to TRBJ1-2; 7 bases fit TRBD1. Germline V lookup: CDR1 DFQATT, CDR2 SNEGSKA (reference sequence). This CDR3 is built from 14 residues. J lost 0 bases, V lost 5 bases, and 6 bases had no gene match.

This clonotype was picked up a small number of times. The chain is built from TRBV28 and TRBJ2-5; D gene uncertain. CDR1 MDHEN and CDR2 SYDVKM come from the germline V gene. The CDR3 covers 14 residues. Trimming pared 6 bases from V and 5 bases from J, leaving 16 bases between. The CDR3: CASSHARKLETQYF. CDR3 nucleotide sequence: TGTGCCAGCAGCCACGCTAGGAAATTGGAGACCCAGTACTTC.

This clonotype has at least ten counts. The chain has TRBV9 and TRBJ2-2; D is uncertain. V was cut by 0 bases and J by 1 base, with 4 bases left in between. The germline V gene has CDR1 SGDLS and CDR2 YYNGEE. CDR3 length equals 14 residues. The CDR3 region is CASSVEGNTGELFF. The CDR3 nucleotides are TGTGCCAGCAGCGTAGAGGGGAACACCGGGGAGCTGTTTTTT.

This clonotype was seen many times. This chain uses TRBV12-3 or TRBV12-4 with TRBJ1-1; no clear D. The CDR3 is 13 residues long. The V end was cut by 3 bases, the J end by 4 bases, with 9 bases between. CDR3 DNA sequence: TGTGCCAGCAGTTTCCACAGCCCCACTGAAGCTTTCTTT. Amino acids: CASSFHSPTEAFF.

This clonotype was found many times. V is TRBV29-1 and J is TRBJ2-3, with unresolved D. V lost 0 bases and J 6 bases, leaving 19 bases between the germline ends. Germline-derived CDR1 and CDR2 are SQVTM and ANQGSEA. The CDR3 has 16 residues. The CDR3 sequence: CSVEDPGIVLSDTQYF. CDR3 DNA sequence: TGCAGCGTTGAAGATCCTGGTATAGTACTTTCGGATACGCAGTATTTT.

This clonotype was seen many times. This sequence joins TRBV3-1 and TRBJ2-7; D uncertain. Trimming stripped 2 bases from V and 3 bases from J, with 14 bases between. The CDR3 runs 15 residues. CDR1 and CDR2 (germline): LGHDT, YNNKEL (reference sequence). The CDR3 loop reads CASSQHPGTHYEQYF. The CDR3 nucleotides are TGTGCCAGCAGCCAACACCCAGGAACCCACTACGAGCAGTACTTC.

This clonotype has a count of ten or more. The chain links TRBV12-3 or TRBV12-4 to TRBJ2-3; D may correspond to TRBD1 or TRBD2 (5 bases each). This CDR3 spans 14 amino acids. The V and J ends lost 7 bases and 0 bases respectively, with 11 bases between them. The CDR3 DNA follows: TGTGCCAGCACTTTCGGGGCTAGCACAGATACGCAGTATTTT. Translated, it gives CASTFGASTDTQYF.